Below, 29 T cell receptor beta chains from the same sample are listed, as sequenced in a study of early T cells in non-severe SARS-CoV-2 infection. TCRdb processed the 5' RACE reads anew with MiXCR; each CDR3 protein has one entry. The sample holds under 70,000 distinct CDR3 sequences; under 15% are singletons and the top ten take approximately 9.1%. Sample: whole blood, taken at baseline. Receptors originate from an adult who was a healthcare worker with PCR-confirmed SARS-CoV-2 infection or an uninfected control (not recorded which).

This clonotype appeared many times. The chain employs TRBV19 and TRBJ2-4; weak D call: TRBD1 (5 bases). The germline V gene has CDR1 LNHDA and CDR2 SQIVND (reference sequence). Trimming left V 4 bases short and J 3 bases short, with 10 bases between. The CDR3 consists of 14 residues. DNA for the CDR3: TGTGCCAGTAGTACAGACAGAGGCAAAAACATTCAGTACTTC. This codes for CASSTDRGKNIQYF. The full variable domain, completed using reference TRBV19 and TRBJ2-4, is DGGITQSPKYLFRKEGQNVTLSCEQNLNHDAMYWYRQDPGQGLRLIYYSQIVNDFQKGDIAEGYSVSREKKESFPLTVTSAQKNPTAFYLCASSTDRGKNIQYFGAGTRLSVL.

The rearrangement links TRBV15 to TRBJ1-1; no clear D gene. CDR1 is LNHNV and CDR2 is YYDKDF in the germline V gene (reference sequence). The ends were cut back, 1 base at V and 8 bases at J, with 11 bases in the middle. There are 13 residues in the CDR3. The CDR3 loop reads CATSRVGEGEAFF. The CDR3 DNA reads as TGTGCCACCAGCAGAGTGGGCGAGGGCGAAGCTTTCTTT.

The gene calls are TRBV2 and TRBJ2-1, with TRBD1 as a possible D gene (7 bases). V was pared by 5 bases and J by 15 bases, with 20 bases between. Germline values: CDR1 SNHLY, CDR2 FYNNEI. CDR3 length: 13 amino acids. The CDR3 here is CASSPGTAPGGFF. CDR3 sequence (DNA): TGTGCCAGCAGTCCTGGGACAGCCCCCGGGGGGTTCTTC.

The chain uses TRBV11-2 and TRBJ1-4, with D unclear. The CDR3 has 14 residues. Per germline, CDR1 SGHAT and CDR2 FQNNGV. Trimming took 1 base from V and 8 from J, leaving 11 bases between them. The CDR3 sequence is CASSLGLIEEKLFF. The CDR3 nucleotides are TGTGCCAGCAGCTTAGGACTAATTGAAGAAAAACTGTTTTTT.

Only a few counts were recorded for this clonotype. This chain links TRBV7-6 with TRBJ2-7; TRBD2 agrees at 10 bases. Trimming removed 4 bases from V and 2 bases from J; junction bases left unmatched: 5. Germline V gene sequence: CDR1 SGHVS, CDR2 FNYEAQ. CDR3 length: 15 amino acids. The CDR3 sequence: CASSSSAGGPYEQYF. Here the CDR3 DNA reads TGTGCCAGCAGCTCATCAGCGGGAGGGCCCTACGAGCAGTACTTC.

The chain carries TRBV27 and TRBJ2-7; D is perhaps TRBD1 (5 bases). V lost 2 bases, J lost 1 base, and 9 bases lay in between. The germline gives CDR1 MNHEY, CDR2 SMNVEV (reference sequence). The CDR3 has 14 amino acids. This CDR3 is CASSLTGRSYEQYF. DNA of the CDR3: TGTGCCAGCAGTTTAACAGGTCGTTCCTACGAGCAGTACTTC.

This clonotype has more than one count but fewer than ten. The chain links TRBV7-9 to TRBJ2-7; 7 nucleotides match TRBD1. CDR3 length: 14 residues. The V and J ends lost 2 bases and 3 bases, in that order; junction bases with no gene match: 4. CDR1 is SEHNR, CDR2 FQNEAQ, per germline (reference sequence). The CDR3 nucleotides are TGTGCCAGCAGCTTAAGGGGACAGATCTACGAGCAGTACTTC. Its translation: CASSLRGQIYEQYF.

This clonotype was recorded only once. The J gene is TRBJ1-5, the V gene TRBV29-1, with D perhaps TRBD1 (6 bases). V lost 4 bases, J lost 0 bases, and 10 bases lay in between. CDR1 and CDR2 (germline): SQVTM, ANQGSEA. CDR3 length: 14 residues. CDR3 loop: CSVVSGDSNQPQHF. The CDR3 DNA reads as TGCAGCGTTGTATCAGGGGATAGCAATCAGCCCCAGCATTTT.

The J gene is TRBJ1-6, the V gene TRBV7-6; D is uncertain. The germline CDR1 and CDR2 sequences are SGHVS and FNYEAQ. CDR3 size: 15 residues. V lost 5 bases, J lost 9 bases, and 17 bases lay in between. CDR3 sequence: CASSPGSPSTSPLHF. The CDR3 DNA sequence: TGTGCCAGCAGCCCGGGCTCCCCATCTACTTCACCCCTCCACTTT.

This clonotype was seen only a few times. The rearrangement links TRBV20-1 to TRBJ2-7; TRBD2 matches at 13 bases. Unmatched junction bases numbered 9, after V lost 0 bases and J lost 4 bases. This CDR3 has 17 amino acids. Germline lookup yields CDR1 DFQATT and CDR2 SNEGSKA (reference sequence). The CDR3 nucleotides read TGCAGTGCTAGAGATCCTAGGACTAGCGGGAGTAATTACGAGCAGTACTTC. Amino acids: CSARDPRTSGSNYEQYF.

The chain joins TRBV3-1 to TRBJ2-2; D might be TRBD1 (6 bases). The CDR3 contains 16 residues. The V end was cut by 3 bases, the J end by 0 bases, with 11 bases between. Germline V gene data show CDR1 as LGHDT and CDR2 as YNNKEL (reference sequence). CDR3 in amino acids: CASSHTGTPNTGELFF. For the CDR3, the DNA is TGTGCCAGCAGCCACACCGGGACACCGAACACCGGGGAGCTGTTTTTT.

This clonotype was seen a handful of times. The chain carries TRBV5-1 and TRBJ2-7; 7 nucleotides line up with TRBD2. The CDR3 length is 14 residues. CDR1 is SGHRS, CDR2 YFSETQ, per germline. Trimming removed 0 bases from V and 5 bases from J; junction bases left unmatched: 5. CDR3 in amino acids: CASSLEWEGHEQYF. The CDR3 nucleotides are TGCGCCAGCAGCTTGGAGTGGGAGGGGCACGAGCAGTACTTC.

J is TRBJ2-7 and V is TRBV5-6, with D tentatively TRBD2 (6 bases). The CDR3 length is 12 residues. Germline lookup yields CDR1 SGHDT and CDR2 YYEEEE. V lost 4 bases and J lost 4, with 9 bases in between. CDR3 coding DNA: TGTGCCAGCAGCCGGAGGGGTTACGAGCAGTACTTC. It translates to CASSRRGYEQYF. Supplemented by reference TRBV5-6 and TRBJ2-7, the full variable domain reads DAGVTQSPTHLIKTRGQQVTLRCSPKSGHDTVSWYQQALGQGPQFIFQYYEEEERQRGNFPDRFSGHQFPNYSSELNVNALLLGDSALYLCASSRRGYEQYFGPGTRLTVT.

The chain carries TRBV5-1 and TRBJ1-4; the D is unclear. V was pared by 4 bases and J by 5 bases, with 12 bases between. Germline V gene data show CDR1 as SGHRS and CDR2 as YFSETQ. This CDR3 region has 14 residues. The CDR3 DNA reads TGCGCCAGCAGCGGGAATAGACCGAATGAAAAACTGTTTTTT. This gives the protein CASSGNRPNEKLFF.

The chain combines TRBV29-1 with TRBJ1-1; D remains unclear. Between the trimmed V and J ends, which lost 3 bases and 0 bases, there was a span of 11 bases. Germline assignment: CDR1 SQVTM and CDR2 ANQGSEA. CDR3 length: 14 amino acids. In DNA, the CDR3 is TGCAGCGTTGATGTGGGAGAAGTGAACACTGAAGCTTTCTTT. It specifies CSVDVGEVNTEAFF. The full variable domain, in which reference TRBV29-1 and TRBJ1-1 provide the parts outside the CDR3, is SAVISQKPSRDICQRGTSLTIQCQVDSQVTMMFWYRQQPGQSLTLIATANQGSEATYESGFVIDKFPISRPNLTFSTLTVSNMSPEDSSIYLCSVDVGEVNTEAFFGQGTRLTVV.

The J gene is TRBJ2-1, the V gene TRBV2; 7 bases are a match to TRBD1. This CDR3 is 14 amino acids long. The germline V gene encodes CDR1 SNHLY and CDR2 FYNNEI. The V gene end was trimmed by 4 bases and the J gene end by 5 bases; junction bases not matched to a gene: 5. The CDR3 DNA sequence: TGTGCCAGCAGTGGGGGGACAGAAGACAATGAGCAGTTCTTC. Its translation is CASSGGTEDNEQFF.

This clonotype was counted at least ten times. The chain recombines TRBV24-1 with TRBJ2-2; 10 bases map to TRBD1. Germline CDR1 reads KGHDR; CDR2 reads SFDVKD. V gave up 3 bases and J gave up 5 bases; unmatched junction bases: 8. The CDR3 has 17 amino acids. CDR3: CATSDRQGAFPTGELFF. The CDR3 region has the DNA TGTGCCACCAGTGATCGACAGGGGGCCTTCCCTACCGGGGAGCTGTTTTTT.

This clonotype was seen many times. This chain links TRBV19 with TRBJ2-6; 7 bases map to TRBD1. Germline values: CDR1 LNHDA, CDR2 SQIVND (reference sequence). CDR3 length: 17 amino acids. V lost 6 bases to trimming and J lost 0 bases; unmatched junction nucleotides: 8. The CDR3 coding sequence is TGTGCCAGTAGCCGACAGGGCCTACTCTCTGGGGCCAACGTCCTGACTTTC. It translates to CASSRQGLLSGANVLTF.

This clonotype appeared many times. The rearrangement uses TRBV28 and TRBJ2-7; no firm D call. The germline V and J ends were trimmed by 7 bases and 12 bases, with 22 bases remaining between them. Germline-derived CDR1 and CDR2 are MDHEN and SYDVKM. The CDR3 has 13 amino acids. CDR3 in amino acids: CASTTGPLFLGYF. As DNA, the CDR3 is TGTGCCAGCACCACTGGACCACTCTTCCTGGGGTACTTC.

The V and J genes are TRBV27 and TRBJ2-5; unclear D gene. V dropped 5 bases and J dropped 2 bases, with 18 bases sitting between them. The CDR3 has 16 residues. Germline loops: CDR1 MNHEY, CDR2 SMNVEV (reference sequence). The CDR3 region is CASSVGAADEQETQYF. The CDR3 nucleotides read TGTGCCAGCAGTGTGGGCGCGGCCGACGAACAAGAGACCCAGTACTTC.

This clonotype occurred a few times. The chain couples TRBV7-9 to TRBJ2-2; D might be TRBD1 (6 bases). Germline CDR1 and CDR2: SEHNR and FQNEAQ (reference sequence). V was clipped by 3 bases and J by 2 bases, with 10 bases between them. CDR3 length: 15 residues. DNA of the CDR3: TGTGCCAGCAGCTTCCAGGGGCGTAACACCGGGGAGCTGTTTTTT. Protein product: CASSFQGRNTGELFF. Filled out from reference TRBV7-9 and TRBJ2-2, the complete variable domain reads DTGVSQNPRHKITKRGQNVTFRCDPISEHNRLYWYRQTLGQGPEFLTYFQNEAQLEKSRLLSDRFSAERPKGSFSTLEIQRTEQGDSAMYLCASSFQGRNTGELFFGEGSRLTVL.

At least ten counts were recorded for this clonotype. This chain joins TRBV6-4 and TRBJ2-3, with 11 bases aligning to TRBD2. With V trimmed by 3 bases and J by 4 bases, 3 bases remained unmatched. Germline V gives CDR1 MRHNA, CDR2 SNTAGT. CDR3 size: 15 residues. In nucleotides, the CDR3 is TGTGCCAGCAGTGAACTAGCGGGAGAGGCAGATACGCAGTATTTT. The encoded protein is CASSELAGEADTQYF.

This clonotype was picked up a small number of times. The chain uses TRBV20-1 and TRBJ2-7; D possibly uses TRBD1 or TRBD2 (6 bases each). CDR1 and CDR2 (germline): DFQATT, SNEGSKA (reference sequence). V was clipped by 6 bases and J by 4 bases, with 25 bases between them. The CDR3 extends over 16 amino acids. CDR3 sequence: CSAHLAQGTRLYEQYF. CDR3 nucleotide sequence: TGCAGTGCCCACCTAGCGCAGGGGACAAGACTTTACGAGCAGTACTTC.

This clonotype was counted ten times or more. This chain uses TRBV4-2 with TRBJ1-1, with a possible D match to TRBD1 (5 bases). This CDR3 spans 14 amino acids. Germline lookup yields CDR1 LGHNA and CDR2 YNFKEQ. V was clipped by 4 bases and J by 0 bases, with 9 bases between them. The CDR3 spells CASSLDSMNTEAFF. The CDR3 coding sequence is TGTGCCAGCAGCCTAGACAGCATGAACACTGAAGCTTTCTTT.

This clonotype was detected many times. The rearrangement joins TRBV29-1 to TRBJ2-3; D remains unclear. The CDR3 covers 12 residues. With 4 bases removed from V and 5 bases from J, the gap between germline ends came to 10 bases. CDR1 is SQVTM, CDR2 ANQGSEA, per germline. The CDR3 spells CSVVASGDTQYF. In nucleotides, the CDR3 is TGCAGCGTTGTTGCGTCTGGAGATACGCAGTATTTT.

The sample holds a few counts of this clonotype. The genes are TRBV10-1 and TRBJ2-3; D remains ambiguous. This CDR3 comprises 16 residues. Germline loops: CDR1 WNHNN, CDR2 SYGVQD (reference sequence). V dropped 0 bases and J dropped 2 bases, with 12 bases sitting between them. CDR3 sequence: CASSESKAGFTDTQYF. The CDR3 bases are TGCGCCAGCAGTGAGTCGAAGGCCGGTTTCACAGATACGCAGTATTTT.

This clonotype was observed a handful of times. The chain recombines TRBV19 with TRBJ1-2; D is uncertain. The germline gives CDR1 LNHDA, CDR2 SQIVND (reference sequence). The CDR3 contains 14 residues. Deletions cut 7 bases from V and 4 bases from J, with 16 bases between. CDR3 in amino acids: CASTPLDPFYGYTF. The CDR3 nucleotides are TGTGCCAGTACCCCCCTCGATCCGTTCTATGGCTACACCTTC.

The chain combines TRBV10-3 with TRBJ2-7; 9 bases align to TRBD1. This CDR3 is built from 13 residues. Losses at the gene ends were 10 bases for V and 5 bases for J; bases not matched to a gene: 9. CDR1 and CDR2 (germline): ENHRY, SYGVKD. The CDR3, as DNA: TGTGCCACCTCCGAGGACAGGGGCCACGAGCAGTACTTC. Its translation: CATSEDRGHEQYF.

The chain has TRBV7-9 and TRBJ2-4; D ambiguous. This CDR3 comprises 14 residues. Trimming left V 2 bases short and J 10 bases short, with 15 bases between. From germline, CDR1 is SEHNR and CDR2 FQNEAQ (reference sequence). CDR3 in amino acids: CASSLLTGLGIQYF. CDR3 nucleotide sequence: TGTGCCAGCAGCTTATTAACGGGCCTAGGGATTCAGTACTTC.